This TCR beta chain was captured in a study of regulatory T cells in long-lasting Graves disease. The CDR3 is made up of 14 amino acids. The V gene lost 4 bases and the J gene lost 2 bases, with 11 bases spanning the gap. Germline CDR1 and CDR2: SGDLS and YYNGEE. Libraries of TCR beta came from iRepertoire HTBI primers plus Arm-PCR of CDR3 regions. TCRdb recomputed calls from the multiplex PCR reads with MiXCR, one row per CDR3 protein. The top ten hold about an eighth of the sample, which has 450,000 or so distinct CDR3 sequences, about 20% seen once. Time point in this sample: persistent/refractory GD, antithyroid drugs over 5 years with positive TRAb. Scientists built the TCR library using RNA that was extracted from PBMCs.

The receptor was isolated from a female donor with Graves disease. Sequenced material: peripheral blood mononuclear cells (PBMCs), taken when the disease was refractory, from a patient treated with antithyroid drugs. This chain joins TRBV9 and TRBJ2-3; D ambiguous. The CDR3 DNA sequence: TGTGCCAGCAGCAAATCGGTGATCACAGATACGCAGTATTTT. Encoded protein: CASSKSVITDTQYF.